Listed below are T cell receptor beta chains from one sample, sequenced in a study of T cell responses to AZD1222 COVID-19 vaccine. This table comes from immunoSEQ multiplex PCR, and its TCRdb copy is limited to in-frame clones, with some not included. The sample carries some 140,000 clones, more than 90% recorded once. Sequencing was performed on peripheral blood, taken on day 0 of AZD1222 vaccination. Receptors were obtained from an adult in good health. CDR3s include the opening cysteine and the closing phenylalanine or tryptophan. Fields, in order: V gene, J gene, D gene, clone size, CDR3 DNA, CDR3 protein. The D gene is left open where the match is weak. Not every row has a clone size; where given, it reads once, few, many or a size class.

TRBV13,TRBJ2-7,TRBD2,few,TGTGCCAGCAGCGCCATCGGCGGGGGTTACGAGCAGTACTTC,CASSAIGGGYEQYF
TRBV15,TRBJ1-2,.,.,TGTGCCACCAGCAGAGGCGAAAACGACGGAGGCTACACCTTC,CATSRGENDGGYTF
TRBV7-6,TRBJ2-1,.,few,TGTGCCAGCAGCTTAGCCCTAGGTACAGGGCTCGGGCAAAACAATGAGCAGTTCTTC,CASSLALGTGLGQNNEQFF
TRBV25-1,TRBJ2-2,TRBD1,.,TGTGCCAGCAGTCTAGGACAGGGGTACACCGGGGAGCTGTTTTTT,CASSLGQGYTGELFF
TRBV27,TRBJ1-1,.,.,TGTGCCAGCAGTTCCCCCGACCAGAACACTGAAGCTTTCTTT,CASSSPDQNTEAFF
TRBV7-2,TRBJ1-6,.,.,TGTGCCAGCAGCTTTCGAGTAGGGGTGTCACCCCTCCACTTT,CASSFRVGVSPLHF
TRBV7-9,TRBJ2-2,.,.,TGTGCCAGCAGCTGGGCGGTTAACACCGGGGAGCTGTTTTTT,CASSWAVNTGELFF
TRBV18,TRBJ1-2,.,.,TGTGCCAGCTCACCACAGTCCAGTGATGGCTACACCTTC,CASSPQSSDGYTF
TRBV30,TRBJ1-1,TRBD1,.,TGTGCCTACGACAGGGATGAGGGCACTGAAGCTTTCTTT,CAYDRDEGTEAFF
TRBV9,TRBJ1-1,TRBD1,.,TGTGCCAGCAGCTTGACAGGGGGAACGGTGAACACTGAAGCTTTCTTT,CASSLTGGTVNTEAFF
TRBV28,TRBJ2-7,.,.,TGTGCCAGCAGTTTAGGGGGGGCGGGATACGAGCAGTACTTC,CASSLGGAGYEQYF
TRBV7-9,TRBJ1-1,.,many,TGTGCCAGCAGCCCCGGACAAGGCTATGAAGCTTTCTTT,CASSPGQGYEAFF
TRBV2,TRBJ2-1,.,.,TGTGCCAGCGAGAGGGGGCAGGGAGGAGATGAGCAGTTCTTC,CASERGQGGDEQFF
TRBV11-2,TRBJ2-1,TRBD2,.,TGTGCCAGCAGCGCCCAACCGGGACTAGCGGTAAACAATGAGCAGTTCTTC,CASSAQPGLAVNNEQFF
TRBV10-3,TRBJ1-1,.,.,TGTGCGGTCAAGGTTGTTCGGAACACTGAAGCTTTCTTT,CAVKVVRNTEAFF
TRBV7-8,TRBJ1-3,.,.,TGTGCCAGCAGCTTAATTCTTGGAAACACCATATATTTT,CASSLILGNTIYF
TRBV3-1/TRBV3-2,TRBJ1-1,.,.,TGTGCCAGCAGCCAAGATTCGGGCAGAGAAGCTTTCTTT,CASSQDSGREAFF
TRBV6-5,TRBJ1-1,.,.,TGTGCCATCAATCGCGGTGGGACGGACACTGAAGCTTTCTTT,CAINRGGTDTEAFF
TRBV18,TRBJ2-7,.,.,TGTGCCAGCTCACCATCGGCAGGGTCCTACGAGCAGTACTTC,CASSPSAGSYEQYF
TRBV7-3,TRBJ1-2,.,.,TGTGCCAGCAGCCCTATACACCCCGTTTTTAGGTACACCTTC,CASSPIHPVFRYTF
TRBV6-5,TRBJ2-7,TRBD1,.,TGTGCCAGCAGTTACAAGACAGGGGGCCTGAGAGAGCAGTACTTC,CASSYKTGGLREQYF
TRBV3-1/TRBV3-2,TRBJ2-3,TRBD2,few,TGTGCCAGCAGCCAAGAAGGAGCGGGAGGAGGTAGAGATACGCAGTATTTT,CASSQEGAGGGRDTQYF
TRBV28,TRBJ1-2,.,.,TGTGCCAGTCAGAGTGTTCCGGCGGTGGGCTACACCTTC,CASQSVPAVGYTF
TRBV9,TRBJ2-7,TRBD1,.,TGTGCCAGCAGCGTAGCCGCAGGGGGCGCGTACTACGAGCAGTACTTC,CASSVAAGGAYYEQYF
TRBV7-2,TRBJ2-7,.,.,TGTGCCAGCAGCTTAGCCGCAGGGGGGAGCGAGCAGTACTTC,CASSLAAGGSEQYF
TRBV28,TRBJ1-4,TRBD1,.,TGTGCCAGCAGTTTGATAGGGGGCACTAATGAAAAACTGTTTTTT,CASSLIGGTNEKLFF
TRBV18,TRBJ1-3,.,.,TGTGCCAGCTCACCTACGACAGAAAGTTACACCATATATTTT,CASSPTTESYTIYF
TRBV19,TRBJ1-1,TRBD1,.,TGTGCCAGTAGTGCAGGGGGCACTGAAGCTTTCTTT,CASSAGGTEAFF
TRBV19,TRBJ2-1,TRBD2,once,TGTGCCAGTAGTCCCCAGCTAGCGGGGGGGAGGAACAATGAGCAGTTCTTC,CASSPQLAGGRNNEQFF
TRBV15,TRBJ1-2,.,.,TGTGCCACCAGCACGGACAGCTATGGCTACACCTTC,CATSTDSYGYTF
TRBV9,TRBJ1-1,TRBD1,.,TGTGCCAGCAGCGTAGATTTTTGGGACAGGGGGCATGGGGCTTTCTTT,CASSVDFWDRGHGAFF
TRBV30,TRBJ2-5,.,.,TGTGCCTGGGGACCCCAGTTTGGGGAGACCCAGTACTTC,CAWGPQFGETQYF
TRBV6-5,TRBJ2-1,.,.,TGTGCCAGCAAGACGGGGGAAGCCTACAATGAGCAGTTCTTC,CASKTGEAYNEQFF
TRBV7-9,TRBJ1-2,.,.,TGTGCCAGCAGCGCACTTTTCGGGGTCGGGTATGGCTACACCTTC,CASSALFGVGYGYTF
TRBV7-3,TRBJ2-6,.,.,TGTGCCAGCAGCTTAATAGCAGGAACTGGGGCCAACGTCCTGACTTTC,CASSLIAGTGANVLTF
TRBV5-6,TRBJ2-2,.,.,TGTGCCAGCACCCTATGGACCGGGGAGCTGTTTTTT,CASTLWTGELFF
TRBV11-2,TRBJ1-6,.,few,TGTGCCAGCAGCTTAGCCCCGGGGATGAATTCACCCCTCCACTTT,CASSLAPGMNSPLHF